This T cell receptor (beta chain) derives from a study of cytomegalovirus exposure and HLA in healthy donors. Study conclusions and caveats: Some V segments could not be told apart, so they were left out, TRBV6-2 and TRBV6-3 among them. Later analysis identified a missense DCLRE1C variant that was linked to TCR beta V- and J-gene trimming.

This clone was counted only a few times. The antigen remains unidentified. CDR3 length equals 14 residues. Trimming took off 0 bases at V and 5 bases at J, with 7 bases between the two ends. Germline V gene lookup returns CDR1 LGHNA and CDR2 YNFKEQ. The PCR used 60 Vbeta and 13 Jbeta primers. Libraries were prepared by immunoSEQ multiplex PCR; TCRdb keeps only in-frame clonotypes and omits some of them. This sample has under 300,000 clones; 72% occur once, and the top ten carry around 2.3%. The material sequenced was PBMCs. This chain uses TRBV4-2 with TRBJ1-4, with TRBD1 as a possible D gene (5 bases). The sequence was collected from a female donor in good health and CMV-seronegative. The CDR3 bases are TGTGCCAGCAGCCAAGATGGGGGGAATGAAAAACTGTTTTTT. This codes for CASSQDGGNEKLFF.